One and the same sample provided the 29 T cell receptor beta chains below, sequenced in a study of blood T cells in healthy people across ages. Through a sample-barcoded 5' primer and a J-beta primer mix, a second PCR was run for roughly 7 to 12 cycles. Using its own MiXCR run on the 5' RACE reads, TCRdb lists one record per CDR3 protein. Of about 1.7 million distinct CDR3 sequences in the sample, 28% were seen once. Material: blood. These receptors all stem from a woman aged 25 to 39 in good health.

With respect to this clonotype: A read error may account for a junction end that differs from germline. The chain has TRBV19 and TRBJ2-7, with D perhaps TRBD1 or TRBD2 (5 bases each). The CDR3 consists of 15 residues. The germline V gene encodes CDR1 LNHDA and CDR2 SQIVND (reference sequence). CDR3 in DNA: TGTGCCACTAGTTATCCGGGGCAAGTCTTCCACGAGCAGTACTTC. Its translation: CATSYPGQVFHEQYF.

This chain links TRBV7-6 with TRBJ2-3; a weak D match, TRBD2 (5 bases). The germline V and J ends were trimmed by 5 bases and 4 bases, with 13 bases remaining between them. Germline V CDR1 and CDR2: SGHVS, FNYEAQ. This CDR3 is built from 14 residues. This CDR3 reads CASSLSDYADTQYF. CDR3 coding DNA: TGTGCCAGCAGCCTTTCCGACTACGCAGATACGCAGTATTTT. Variable domain in full (rest from reference TRBV7-6 and TRBJ2-3): GAGVSQSPRYKVTKRGQDVALRCDPISGHVSLYWYRQALGQGPEFLTYFNYEAQQDKSGLPNDRFSAERPEGSISTLTIQRTEQRDSAMYRCASSLSDYADTQYFGPGTRLTVL.

To note about this clonotype: A junction boundary mismatches the germline segment, possibly from a read error. The V call is TRBV6-2 or TRBV6-3, the J call TRBJ1-2; possibly TRBD1 for D (6 bases). CDR1 MNHEY and CDR2 SVGEGT come from the germline V gene. This CDR3 spans 15 amino acids. As DNA, the CDR3 is TGTGCCAGCAGTTACCGGCAGGGGTACATCTATGGCCACACCTTC. This encodes CASSYRQGYIYGHTF.

CDR3 region: CASSQDSTGANVLTF. The CDR3 DNA follows: TGTGCCAGCAGCCAAGACAGTACTGGGGCCAACGTCCTGACTTTC. J is TRBJ2-6 and V is TRBV4-2; no reliable D call. Trimming took 0 bases from V and 2 from J, leaving 5 bases between them. Germline assignment: CDR1 LGHNA and CDR2 YNFKEQ. The CDR3 totals 15 residues.

A few counts support this clonotype. This chain joins TRBV20-1 and TRBJ1-1; a possible D gene is TRBD1 (5 bases). V was pared by 1 base and J by 3 bases, with 12 bases between. The germline V gene encodes CDR1 DFQATT and CDR2 SNEGSKA (reference sequence). This CDR3 region has 14 residues. The CDR3 DNA is TGCAGTGCTAGAGCGGTAGGCAGGGACACTGAAGCTTTCTTT. Encoded protein: CSARAVGRDTEAFF.

Written as DNA, the CDR3 is TGCAGTGCTAGTCCCAATAAGGGGGGACCCCCCTACAATGAGCAGTTCTTC. It is translated as CSASPNKGGPPYNEQFF. J is TRBJ2-1 and V is TRBV20-1, with D tentatively TRBD1 or TRBD2 (6 bases each). Trimming shortened V by 3 bases and J by 2 bases, and 20 bases separated the two germline ends. This CDR3 is built from 17 residues. Germline loops: CDR1 DFQATT, CDR2 SNEGSKA (reference sequence).

This clonotype was recorded a few times. V gene TRBV29-1 combines with J gene TRBJ2-3; 7 positions match TRBD2. CDR3 size: 14 residues. The J segment lost 0 bases and the V segment lost 1 base, leaving 1 base of the junction unmatched. Germline V lookup: CDR1 SQVTM, CDR2 ANQGSEA. The CDR3 here is CSVEGGGSTDTQYF. In nucleotides, the CDR3 is TGCAGCGTTGAAGGGGGGGGTAGCACAGATACGCAGTATTTT.

The chain recombines TRBV20-1 with TRBJ2-3, with D perhaps TRBD1 or TRBD2 (5 bases each). CDR1 is DFQATT, CDR2 SNEGSKA, per germline (reference sequence). Trimming left V 3 bases short and J 10 bases short, with 11 bases between. This CDR3 contains 11 residues. The DNA for the CDR3 is TGCAGTGCTAGGGGACCAGGCTCGCAGTATTTT. Protein sequence: CSARGPGSQYF.

The chain employs TRBV7-9 and TRBJ2-5, with D unresolved. Trimming shortened V by 0 bases and J by 6 bases, and 11 bases separated the two germline ends. Germline V gives CDR1 SEHNR, CDR2 FQNEAQ (reference sequence). CDR3 length equals 14 residues. The CDR3, as DNA: TGTGCCAGCAGCTTAGCCTTTAGTAAACAGACCCAGTACTTC. This translates into CASSLAFSKQTQYF.

This clonotype was counted only a few times. This chain links TRBV5-1 with TRBJ1-6; D is perhaps TRBD1 (5 bases). Germline values: CDR1 SGHRS, CDR2 YFSETQ. Trimming stripped 5 bases from V and 7 bases from J, with 13 bases between. CDR3 size: 14 residues. CDR3 in amino acids: CASSQIGDNSPLHF. DNA for the CDR3: TGCGCCAGCAGTCAGATCGGGGACAATTCACCCCTCCACTTT.

The J gene is TRBJ1-2, the V gene TRBV21-1; TRBD1 was called by the table and not checked on the DNA. TRBV21-1 is flagged as a pseudogene. CDR3 length equals 17 residues. The CDR3 DNA sequence: TGTGCCAGCAGCAATGTAGGGGGGACAATAAAGAACTATGGCTACACCTTC. Its translation is CASSNVGGTIKNYGYTF.

This clonotype turned up a few times. The chain recombines TRBV20-1 with TRBJ1-4; D is undetermined. Looked up from germline, CDR1 is DFQATT and CDR2 is SNEGSKA (reference sequence). CDR3 length: 14 residues. V was cut by 6 bases and J by 2 bases, with 13 bases left in between. The CDR3 sequence: CSATKQSTNEKLFF. Written as DNA, the CDR3 is TGCAGTGCGACAAAACAGAGTACTAATGAAAAACTGTTTTTT.

V gene TRBV20-1 combines with J gene TRBJ1-5; D perhaps matches TRBD1 (5 bases). The CDR3 sequence is 13 residues long. The V gene's germline CDR1 is DFQATT and CDR2 SNEGSKA (reference sequence). Trimming took off 3 bases at V and 5 bases at J, with 11 bases between the two ends. CDR3: CSASLGPDQPQHF. Here the CDR3 DNA reads TGCAGTGCTAGTCTGGGGCCGGATCAGCCCCAGCATTTT.

In its sample, this clonotype was seen a few times. The rearrangement uses TRBV6-5 and TRBJ1-4, with D maybe TRBD1 (5 bases). The germline CDR1 and CDR2 sequences are MNHEY and SVGAGI. V was pared by 4 bases and J by 12 bases, with 15 bases between. The CDR3 has 13 amino acids. DNA of the CDR3: TGTGCCAGCAGTTCCGGGGGGAGTTCGGAACTGTTTTTT. It yields the protein CASSSGGSSELFF.

This clonotype was detected many times. Sequence at one end of the junction differs from germline and may be a read error. The chain is built from TRBV5-1 and TRBJ2-7, with 8 bases lining up with TRBD1. Germline CDR1 SGHRS, CDR2 YFSETQ. There are 17 residues in the CDR3. This CDR3 is CASRLAAGRGRQEEQYF. Here the CDR3 DNA reads TGCGCCAGCAGGTTGGCCGCGGGCAGGGGGCGACAAGAGGAGCAGTACTTC.

J is TRBJ2-3 and V is TRBV18; 7 bases match TRBD1. V was clipped by 4 bases and J by 6 bases; unmatched bases: 7. The CDR3 covers 14 residues. Germline values: CDR1 KGHSH, CDR2 LQKENI. The CDR3 reads CASSRDSYPDTQYF. CDR3 nucleotides: TGTGCCAGCTCACGGGACAGCTACCCGGATACGCAGTATTTT.

This clonotype has at least ten counts. The V gene is TRBV5-1, the J gene TRBJ2-6, with D hard to call. The CDR3 is 15 amino acids. Germline values: CDR1 SGHRS, CDR2 YFSETQ. V lost 1 base and J 1 base, leaving 6 bases between the germline ends. The CDR3 is CASSLTTSGANVLTF. CDR3 nucleotides: TGCGCCAGCAGCTTGACGACGTCTGGGGCCAACGTCCTGACTTTC.

This chain joins TRBV3-1 and TRBJ2-1; D remains unclear. Deletions cut 1 base from V and 7 bases from J, with 8 bases between. There are 13 residues in the CDR3. Germline V gene lookup returns CDR1 LGHDT and CDR2 YNNKEL (reference sequence). The CDR3 region is CASSQVMGNEQFF. The CDR3 DNA reads TGTGCCAGCAGCCAAGTCATGGGTAATGAGCAGTTCTTC.

The chain recombines TRBV7-2 with TRBJ2-4; possible D gene TRBD2, 5 bases. This CDR3 has 14 residues. The germline V and J ends were trimmed by 4 bases and 2 bases, with 9 bases remaining between them. Germline loops: CDR1 SGHTA, CDR2 FQGNSA. CDR3 sequence (DNA): TGTGCCAGCAGCTGCGGGTCTTCCAAAAACATTCAGTACTTC. This encodes CASSCGSSKNIQYF.

This clonotype was seen a few times. V gene TRBV6-5 combines with J gene TRBJ2-5, with D maybe TRBD2 (5 bases). Germline V gene data show CDR1 as MNHEY and CDR2 as SVGAGI. CDR3 length equals 11 residues. Trimming stripped 6 bases from V and 14 bases from J, with 16 bases between. CDR3: CASSHGGPRYF. The CDR3 region has the DNA TGTGCCAGCAGCCACGGCGGGCCCCGTTACTTC.

This sequence joins TRBV29-1 and TRBJ1-1; D possibly corresponds to TRBD1 (6 bases). Germline loops: CDR1 SQVTM, CDR2 ANQGSEA. Trimming removed 6 bases at V and 6 bases at J, with 14 bases between. CDR3 length equals 12 residues. As DNA, the CDR3 is TGCAGCGTCAGGGGCGGGTGGGCTGAAGCTTTCTTT. This codes for CSVRGGWAEAFF.

The J gene is TRBJ2-3, the V gene TRBV2; D not resolved. The V gene's germline CDR1 is SNHLY and CDR2 FYNNEI. Trimming took off 7 bases at V and 4 bases at J, with 21 bases between the two ends. This CDR3 is 16 amino acids long. CDR3 nucleotides: TGTGCCAGCAAGGCCGATAGAAGCCGTATGCCAGATACGCAGTATTTT. Residues: CASKADRSRMPDTQYF. Full variable domain (missing parts from reference TRBV2 and TRBJ2-3): EPEVTQTPSHQVTQMGQEVILRCVPISNHLYFYWYRQILGQKVEFLVSFYNNEISEKSEIFDDQFSVERPDGSNFTLKIRSTKLEDSAMYFCASKADRSRMPDTQYFGPGTRLTVL.

This clonotype came up many times. The J gene is TRBJ2-3, the V gene TRBV20-1; TRBD2 matches at 9 bases. The CDR3 runs 16 residues. The ends lost 0 bases at V and 1 base at J; junction bases unmatched: 5. Germline V gene data show CDR1 as DFQATT and CDR2 as SNEGSKA (reference sequence). CDR3 coding DNA: TGCAGTGCTAGAGATTACAAGCGGGGGGGCACAGATACGCAGTATTTT. It yields the protein CSARDYKRGGTDTQYF.

This clonotype was recorded a few times. The CDR3 region is CSARSPGLRTQEQYF. As DNA, the CDR3 is TGCAGTGCTAGATCCCCGGGACTTCGGACTCAAGAGCAGTACTTC. This chain links TRBV20-1 with TRBJ2-7; D might be TRBD2 (6 bases). This CDR3 is 15 amino acids long. Germline V gene lookup returns CDR1 DFQATT and CDR2 SNEGSKA (reference sequence). Trimming stripped 2 bases from V and 7 bases from J, with 21 bases between.

This clonotype was observed a few times. V gene TRBV5-1 combines with J gene TRBJ1-4, with D possibly matching TRBD1 (6 bases). Germline V CDR1 and CDR2: SGHRS, YFSETQ. V was clipped by 2 bases and J by 7 bases, with 12 bases between them. The CDR3 is 14 residues long. The CDR3: CASSLKGGSEKLFF. CDR3 sequence (DNA): TGCGCCAGCAGCTTAAAGGGGGGAAGTGAAAAACTGTTTTTT.

This clonotype occurred many times. V gene TRBV7-2 combines with J gene TRBJ2-1, with TRBD2 identical over 8 bases. V lost 5 bases, J lost 6 bases, and 18 bases stayed unmatched. This CDR3 comprises 18 residues. Germline V CDR1 and CDR2: SGHTA, FQGNSA. CDR3 nucleotide sequence: TGTGCCAGCAGCCCGGGGGGGTTCTGGCGGGGGGTTGGCAATGAGCAGTTCTTC. It is translated as CASSPGGFWRGVGNEQFF.

This clonotype was detected only a few times. The chain links TRBV5-1 to TRBJ2-7; D unclear. The V and J ends lost 2 bases and 6 bases respectively, with 12 bases between them. CDR3 length: 13 residues. Germline V CDR1 and CDR2: SGHRS, YFSETQ. The CDR3 loop is CASSFAGSSEQYF. CDR3 nucleotide sequence: TGCGCCAGCAGCTTCGCCGGGTCTAGCGAGCAGTACTTC. The complete variable domain, with remaining parts taken from reference TRBV5-1 and TRBJ2-7, reads KAGVTQTPRYLIKTRGQQVTLSCSPISGHRSVSWYQQTPGQGLQFLFEYFSETQRNKGNFPGRFSGRQFSNSRSEMNVSTLELGDSALYLCASSFAGSSEQYFGPGTRLTVT.

The table lists this clonotype with many counts. V is TRBV29-1 and J is TRBJ2-7; D could derive from TRBD1 or TRBD2 (5 bases each). Germline CDR1 and CDR2: SQVTM and ANQGSEA. Trimming shortened V by 7 bases and J by 6 bases, and 13 bases separated the two germline ends. The CDR3 runs to 11 residues. The CDR3 DNA reads as TGCAGCGCCGGGGCAGGGCGCGAGCAGTACTTC. Its translation: CSAGAGREQYF.

There are a few counts of this clonotype. The chain couples TRBV24-1 to TRBJ2-5; weak D call: TRBD2 (6 bases). This CDR3 contains 19 residues. V was pared by 9 bases and J by 0 bases, with 28 bases between. CDR1 is KGHDR and CDR2 is SFDVKD in the germline V gene. This CDR3 reads CATSKVRPRLTGDQETQYF. The CDR3 bases are TGTGCCACCTCTAAAGTCCGTCCCAGGTTAACGGGGGACCAAGAGACCCAGTACTTC.